These T cell receptor beta chains were read from a single sample in a study of shared clonotypes between healthy human individuals. Generated by immunoSEQ multiplex PCR, the TCRdb table keeps only in-frame clones and is missing some. The sample consists of approximately 350,000 clones, 96% of them appearing once. The specimen was memory CD8+ T cells sorted from blood. All receptors derive from a man aged 25 to 40 in good health. Both conserved end residues are part of each CDR3. The D gene is left open where the match is weak. Clone size is stated in some rows and not others, as once, few, many or a class when expanded.

cdr3_aa: CASSPSISVAKQTQYF; cdr3_nt: TGTGCCAGTAGTCCCTCCATCTCGGTCGCAAAACAGACCCAGTACTTC; cdr3_length: 16; v_call: TRBV19; d_call: NA; j_call: TRBJ2-5; clone_size: NA
cdr3_aa: CASSLEPLEKLFF; cdr3_nt: TGCGCCAGCAGCTTGGAACCCTTAGAAAAACTGTTTTTT; cdr3_length: 13; v_call: TRBV5-1; d_call: NA; j_call: TRBJ1-4; clone_size: NA
cdr3_aa: CSARQGGYTF; cdr3_nt: TGCAGTGCTAGACAGGGTGGCTACACCTTC; cdr3_length: 10; v_call: TRBV20-1; d_call: NA; j_call: TRBJ1-2; clone_size: NA
cdr3_aa: CASGLGSGSSYNEQFF; cdr3_nt: TGTGCTAGTGGTTTGGGTAGCGGGAGCTCCTACAATGAGCAGTTCTTC; cdr3_length: 16; v_call: TRBV12-5; d_call: TRBD2; j_call: TRBJ2-1; clone_size: NA
cdr3_aa: CASSLGAGSNQPQHF; cdr3_nt: TGTGCCAGCAGCTTGGGGGCGGGGAGCAATCAGCCCCAGCATTTT; cdr3_length: 15; v_call: TRBV5-6; d_call: NA; j_call: TRBJ1-5; clone_size: NA
cdr3_aa: CSVEGSDRGTDTQYF; cdr3_nt: TGCAGCGTTGAAGGGTCGGACAGGGGAACAGATACGCAGTATTTT; cdr3_length: 15; v_call: TRBV29-1; d_call: TRBD1; j_call: TRBJ2-3; clone_size: NA
cdr3_aa: CAISEPSGSTDTQYF; cdr3_nt: TGTGCCATCAGTGAGCCTAGCGGGAGCACAGATACGCAGTATTTT; cdr3_length: 15; v_call: TRBV10-3; d_call: TRBD2; j_call: TRBJ2-3; clone_size: once
cdr3_aa: CASSPTGSGETQYF; cdr3_nt: TGTGCCAGCAGTCCAACAGGGTCAGGAGAGACCCAGTACTTC; cdr3_length: 14; v_call: TRBV6-6; d_call: NA; j_call: TRBJ2-5; clone_size: NA
cdr3_aa: CASQLAGGPAEQYF; cdr3_nt: TGTGCCAGCCAGCTAGCGGGAGGGCCGGCCGAGCAGTACTTC; cdr3_length: 14; v_call: TRBV28; d_call: TRBD2; j_call: TRBJ2-7; clone_size: NA
cdr3_aa: CASRSTGGRNLREQYF; cdr3_nt: TGTGCCAGCAGAAGCACAGGAGGTCGTAACCTACGCGAGCAGTACTTC; cdr3_length: 16; v_call: TRBV5-4; d_call: NA; j_call: TRBJ2-7; clone_size: NA
cdr3_aa: CASSLYSSARINIQYF; cdr3_nt: TGTGCCAGCAGTCTTTACTCTAGCGCTCGGATAAACATTCAGTACTTC; cdr3_length: 16; v_call: TRBV28; d_call: NA; j_call: TRBJ2-4; clone_size: NA
cdr3_aa: CASGDGGRETQYF; cdr3_nt: TGTGCCAGCGGGGACGGAGGAAGGGAGACCCAGTACTTC; cdr3_length: 13; v_call: TRBV25-1; d_call: NA; j_call: TRBJ2-5; clone_size: NA
cdr3_aa: CASSQGTSGHYEQYF; cdr3_nt: TGTGCCAGCAGCCAAGGGACTAGCGGCCACTACGAGCAGTACTTC; cdr3_length: 15; v_call: TRBV4-2; d_call: TRBD2; j_call: TRBJ2-7; clone_size: NA
cdr3_aa: CASSLGLDNEQYF; cdr3_nt: TGCGCCAGCAGCTTGGGTTTGGACAACGAGCAGTACTTC; cdr3_length: 13; v_call: TRBV5-1; d_call: NA; j_call: TRBJ2-7; clone_size: NA
cdr3_aa: CASSGSTAGRGSDTQYF; cdr3_nt: TGTGCCAGCAGCGGGTCCACCGCCGGGAGGGGTTCAGATACGCAGTATTTT; cdr3_length: 17; v_call: TRBV5-4; d_call: TRBD2; j_call: TRBJ2-3; clone_size: NA
cdr3_aa: CASSHRSPSPSGRAFDTQYF; cdr3_nt: TGCGCCAGCAGCCATCGCTCCCCCTCACCTAGCGGGAGGGCGTTTGATACGCAGTATTTT; cdr3_length: 20; v_call: TRBV4-1; d_call: TRBD2; j_call: TRBJ2-3; clone_size: NA
cdr3_aa: CAWSVRWDSGTGELFF; cdr3_nt: TGTGCCTGGAGTGTACGGTGGGACAGCGGGACCGGGGAGCTGTTTTTT; cdr3_length: 16; v_call: TRBV30; d_call: NA; j_call: TRBJ2-2; clone_size: NA
cdr3_aa: CASSPGTLTTGELFF; cdr3_nt: TGTGCCAGCAGCCCCGGGACCCTAACGACCGGGGAGCTGTTTTTT; cdr3_length: 15; v_call: TRBV11-1; d_call: NA; j_call: TRBJ2-2; clone_size: NA
cdr3_aa: CASSLSPRTGRPSYGYTF; cdr3_nt: TGTGCCAGCAGCTTGAGTCCAAGAACGGGACGGCCGAGCTATGGCTACACCTTC; cdr3_length: 18; v_call: TRBV11-2; d_call: NA; j_call: TRBJ1-2; clone_size: NA
cdr3_aa: CASSLSSGRAYEQYF; cdr3_nt: TGTGCCAGCAGTTTATCTAGCGGGAGGGCCTACGAGCAGTACTTC; cdr3_length: 15; v_call: TRBV28; d_call: TRBD2; j_call: TRBJ2-7; clone_size: NA
cdr3_aa: CAWGRGGRGSGELFF; cdr3_nt: TGTGCCTGGGGGCGCGGGGGGCGCGGGTCCGGGGAGCTGTTTTTT; cdr3_length: 15; v_call: TRBV30; d_call: TRBD2; j_call: TRBJ2-2; clone_size: NA
cdr3_aa: CASSQSDTQYF; cdr3_nt: TGTGCCAGCAGCCAGAGCGATACGCAGTATTTT; cdr3_length: 11; v_call: TRBV7-8; d_call: NA; j_call: TRBJ2-3; clone_size: NA
cdr3_aa: CASGRGLAADEQFF; cdr3_nt: TGTGCCAGCGGTAGGGGACTAGCTGCCGATGAGCAGTTCTTC; cdr3_length: 14; v_call: TRBV7-8; d_call: TRBD2; j_call: TRBJ2-1; clone_size: NA
cdr3_aa: CASSQSGTGNTEAFF; cdr3_nt: TGCGCCAGCAGCCAATCCGGGACAGGGAACACTGAAGCTTTCTTT; cdr3_length: 15; v_call: TRBV4-1; d_call: TRBD1; j_call: TRBJ1-1; clone_size: NA
cdr3_aa: CASSFNGHEQYF; cdr3_nt: TGCGCCAGCAGCTTTAACGGACATGAGCAGTACTTC; cdr3_length: 12; v_call: TRBV5-1; d_call: NA; j_call: TRBJ2-7; clone_size: NA
cdr3_aa: CASSLRGPNTEAFF; cdr3_nt: TGTGCCAGCAGTTTACGGGGGCCTAACACTGAAGCTTTCTTT; cdr3_length: 14; v_call: TRBV28; d_call: NA; j_call: TRBJ1-1; clone_size: NA
cdr3_aa: CASSLTAITGRSYNEQFF; cdr3_nt: TGTGCCAGCAGCTTAACTGCGATAACAGGGCGCTCCTACAATGAGCAGTTCTTC; cdr3_length: 18; v_call: TRBV7-2; d_call: NA; j_call: TRBJ2-1; clone_size: NA
cdr3_aa: CASSFRDRGNTIYF; cdr3_nt: TGTGCCAGCAGTTTCCGGGACAGGGGAAACACCATATATTTT; cdr3_length: 14; v_call: TRBV6-6; d_call: TRBD1; j_call: TRBJ1-3; clone_size: once
cdr3_aa: CAISEGQGNQPQHF; cdr3_nt: TGTGCCATCAGTGAGGGACAGGGCAATCAGCCCCAGCATTTT; cdr3_length: 14; v_call: TRBV10-3; d_call: TRBD1; j_call: TRBJ1-5; clone_size: NA
cdr3_aa: CASSFRDSEQYF; cdr3_nt: TGTGCCAGCAGCTTCCGGGATAGCGAGCAGTACTTC; cdr3_length: 12; v_call: TRBV5-4; d_call: NA; j_call: TRBJ2-7; clone_size: NA
cdr3_aa: CASRSGLAGDAQYF; cdr3_nt: TGTGCCAGCAGGTCGGGACTAGCGGGAGATGCGCAGTATTTT; cdr3_length: 14; v_call: TRBV9; d_call: TRBD2; j_call: TRBJ2-3; clone_size: NA
cdr3_aa: CASSLRDTDTEAFF; cdr3_nt: TGTGCCAGCAGCTTACGGGACACGGACACTGAAGCTTTCTTT; cdr3_length: 14; v_call: TRBV7-9; d_call: NA; j_call: TRBJ1-1; clone_size: NA